The 13 T cell receptor beta chains listed next were all sequenced from one sample in a study of blood T cell repertoires in COVID-19. Sequencing used immunoSEQ multiplex PCR; TCRdb keeps in-frame clones, though not all of them. Of 180,000 or so clones listed, less than 80% are singletons. Sequencing used peripheral blood. The source of these receptors is a man aged 45 to 65 who had recovered from COVID-19.

The rearrangement uses TRBV5-1 and TRBJ2-7; 8 bases match TRBD1. The V segment lost 5 bases and the J segment 4 bases; nucleotides outside the gene matches: 8. Germline lookup yields CDR1 SGHRS and CDR2 YFSETQ. The length of the CDR3 is 14 residues. Written as DNA, the CDR3 is TGCGCCAGCAGTGTAAGACAGGGGCCATACGAGCAGTACTTC. Its protein product is CASSVRQGPYEQYF.

This clone occurred a few times. The rearrangement links TRBV2 to TRBJ1-2; possibly TRBD1 for D (6 bases). V was pared by 6 bases and J by 3 bases, with 14 bases between. There are 14 residues in the CDR3. Germline V lookup: CDR1 SNHLY, CDR2 FYNNEI. The DNA of the CDR3 is TGTGCCAGCAGCGGTATACAGGGTGACTATGGCTACACCTTC. It is translated as CASSGIQGDYGYTF.

This clone occurred a few times. The chain couples TRBV10-3 to TRBJ1-2; D is unresolved. Deletions cut 3 bases from V and 0 bases from J, with 11 bases between. The V gene's germline CDR1 is ENHRY and CDR2 SYGVKD. The CDR3 sequence is 15 residues long. The CDR3 sequence: CAISDLGKSNYGYTF. CDR3 DNA sequence: TGTGCCATCAGTGATCTGGGCAAGTCTAACTATGGCTACACCTTC.

This clone has only a few counts. This chain joins TRBV24-1 and TRBJ1-2; TRBD1 matches 7 bases. In germline, CDR1 is KGHDR, CDR2 SFDVKD. The length of the CDR3 is 12 residues. V lost 5 bases, J lost 4 bases, and 0 bases stayed unmatched. CDR3 in DNA: TGTGCCACCAGTGGGGACAGCTATGGCTACACCTTC. As protein: CATSGDSYGYTF.

CDR3 nucleotides: TGTGCCAGCAGTCCCGGGACAGGGGCTAAAAAACTGTTTTTT. Residues: CASSPGTGAKKLFF. This rearrangement joins TRBV3-1 (or the pseudogene TRBV3-2) to TRBJ1-4; 10 bases line up with TRBD1. V trimming: 6 bases; J trimming: 9 bases; junction bases outside the gene matches: 7. The V gene's germline CDR1 is LGHDT and CDR2 YNNKEL (reference sequence). The CDR3 is 14 residues long.

This clone was observed a handful of times. Within the sample, other DNA sequences also encode this same CDR3. The chain joins TRBV3-1 (or the pseudogene TRBV3-2) to TRBJ1-5; D gene unclear. Per the germline V gene, CDR1 is LGHDT and CDR2 is YNNKEL (reference sequence). The V gene lost 2 bases and the J gene lost 5 bases, with 7 bases spanning the gap. The CDR3 contains 13 residues. This chain's CDR3 is CASSQNRDQPQHF. DNA for the CDR3: TGTGCCAGCAGCCAAAACAGAGATCAGCCCCAGCATTTT.

The chain recombines TRBV30 with TRBJ2-7; tentative D call: TRBD2 (6 bases). The CDR3 consists of 14 residues. The V and J ends lost 0 bases and 2 bases respectively, with 11 bases between them. Germline values: CDR1 GTSNPN, CDR2 SVGIG (reference sequence). In DNA, the CDR3 is TGTGCCTGGAGTGTATGGCGGGGAACCTACGAGCAGTACTTC. This encodes CAWSVWRGTYEQYF.

DNA of the CDR3: TGTGCCAGCACCCATGGACTAGCGGCGAACACCGGGGAGCTGTTTTTT. Its translation is CASTHGLAANTGELFF. The V and J genes are TRBV9 and TRBJ2-2, with TRBD2 matching over 10 bases. This CDR3 has 16 amino acids. With V trimmed by 6 bases and J by 0 bases, 5 bases remained unmatched. The germline gives CDR1 SGDLS, CDR2 YYNGEE.

The genes are TRBV5-1 and TRBJ2-5; D gene ambiguous. The CDR3 has 13 amino acids. Germline V gene sequence: CDR1 SGHRS, CDR2 YFSETQ. Trimming removed 0 bases at V and 4 bases at J, with 7 bases between. The CDR3 loop reads CASSLGPGETQYF. The CDR3, as DNA: TGCGCCAGCAGCTTGGGTCCAGGAGAGACCCAGTACTTC.

This clone was observed once. This chain joins TRBV7-9 and TRBJ2-2, with 16 bases lining up with TRBD2. The junction had 4 bases not matched to a gene; V was cut back by 5 bases and J by 4 bases. Germline loops: CDR1 SEHNR, CDR2 FQNEAQ (reference sequence). There are 17 residues in the CDR3. The CDR3 loop reads CASSQGLAGGRTGELFF. DNA of the CDR3: TGTGCCAGCAGCCAGGGACTAGCGGGAGGGCGCACCGGGGAGCTGTTTTTT.

The genes are TRBV3-1 (or the pseudogene TRBV3-2) and TRBJ2-5; D remains unclear. The CDR3 is 13 amino acids. The germline V and J ends were trimmed by 4 bases and 5 bases, with 11 bases remaining between them. The germline V gene encodes CDR1 LGHDT and CDR2 YNNKEL (reference sequence). The CDR3 protein is CASSPTSRETQYF. CDR3 DNA: TGTGCCAGCAGCCCTACCTCCCGGGAGACCCAGTACTTC.

Written as DNA, the CDR3 is TGTGCCAGCAGCTGGACAGGGGGTATTTCTGGCTACACCTTC. This encodes CASSWTGGISGYTF. The gene calls are TRBV27 and TRBJ1-2; 10 nucleotides line up with TRBD1. The CDR3 has 14 residues. After removal of 6 bases from V and 7 bases from J, the junction contained 8 bases not matched to a gene. Germline CDR1 reads MNHEY; CDR2 reads SMNVEV (reference sequence).

This clone has only one observation. This chain connects TRBV5-5 to TRBJ2-5; the D gene is possibly TRBD2 (7 bases). The CDR3 loop spans 14 amino acids. V dropped 2 bases and J dropped 10 bases, with 18 bases sitting between them. Germline V gene data show CDR1 as SGHKS and CDR2 as YYEKEE (reference sequence). CDR3 sequence (DNA): TGTGCCAGCAGCTTTCCGGGGGGCGAAAGAAGCCAGTACTTC. This codes for CASSFPGGERSQYF.